A selection of T cell receptor beta chains follows, all from one sample in a study of T cell responses to AZD1222 COVID-19 vaccine. Sequenced by immunoSEQ multiplex PCR; TCRdb stores in-frame clones only, minus some. The sample consists of some 130,000 clones, about 85% of them appearing once. The source material was peripheral blood, sampled on day 0 of AZD1222 vaccination. These receptors came from an adult in good health. Each CDR3 is given with its conserved first and last residue. D genes are given only for firm matches. Size tells how often a clone was seen (once, few, many) or the class of an expanded clone, and some rows leave it out.

j_call: TRBJ1-2; v_call: TRBV6-5; d_call: NA; clone_size: NA; cdr3_nt: TGTGCCAGCAGGATGGACAGACTTTATGGCTACACCTTC; cdr3_aa: CASRMDRLYGYTF
j_call: TRBJ2-1; v_call: TRBV6-2/TRBV6-3; d_call: TRBD1; clone_size: NA; cdr3_nt: TGTGCCAGCAGCCTCAGGGGGCGCAGCTCCTACAATGAGCAGTTCTTC; cdr3_aa: CASSLRGRSSYNEQFF
j_call: TRBJ1-2; v_call: TRBV11-3; d_call: NA; clone_size: NA; cdr3_nt: TGTGCCAGCAGCTCTAGGGCCCGGCTCCTCCGACAGATTGAGTGTGGCTACACCTTC; cdr3_aa: CASSSRARLLRQIECGYTF
j_call: TRBJ2-7; v_call: TRBV4-2; d_call: TRBD2; clone_size: NA; cdr3_nt: TGTGCCAGCAGCCAAGCCCTAGCGGCAGCCTACGAGCAGTACTTC; cdr3_aa: CASSQALAAAYEQYF
j_call: TRBJ2-1; v_call: TRBV5-1; d_call: NA; clone_size: few; cdr3_nt: TGCGCCAGCAGCTTTATGGGTAGGACCTACAATGAGCAGTTCTTC; cdr3_aa: CASSFMGRTYNEQFF
j_call: TRBJ2-7; v_call: TRBV10-2; d_call: TRBD2; clone_size: NA; cdr3_nt: TGCGCCAGCAGTGAGTCTAGCGGGCCCTACGAGCAGTACTTC; cdr3_aa: CASSESSGPYEQYF
j_call: TRBJ2-2; v_call: TRBV10-3; d_call: TRBD1; clone_size: NA; cdr3_nt: TGTGCCATCGGCTTAGACAGGGGCTCCGGGGAGCTGTTTTTT; cdr3_aa: CAIGLDRGSGELFF
j_call: TRBJ1-5; v_call: TRBV28; d_call: TRBD1; clone_size: NA; cdr3_nt: TGTGCCAGCAGCCCCGAGTGGGACAGGGCCAATCAGCCCCAGCATTTT; cdr3_aa: CASSPEWDRANQPQHF
j_call: TRBJ2-3; v_call: TRBV9; d_call: TRBD2; clone_size: NA; cdr3_nt: TGTGCCAGCAGCGTATACCGACTAGCGGGACAGACAGATACGCAGTATTTT; cdr3_aa: CASSVYRLAGQTDTQYF
j_call: TRBJ2-3; v_call: TRBV9; d_call: NA; clone_size: NA; cdr3_nt: TGTGCCAGCAGCGGGCGGGGTACAGATACGCAGTATTTT; cdr3_aa: CASSGRGTDTQYF
j_call: TRBJ2-1; v_call: TRBV5-1; d_call: NA; clone_size: once; cdr3_nt: TGCGCCAGCAGCTTGGCCTCCTTGGATGAGCAGTTCTTC; cdr3_aa: CASSLASLDEQFF
j_call: TRBJ1-1; v_call: TRBV13; d_call: NA; clone_size: NA; cdr3_nt: TGTGCCAGCTCGGGGGTGAGCACTGAAGCTTTCTTT; cdr3_aa: CASSGVSTEAFF
j_call: TRBJ2-5; v_call: TRBV27; d_call: NA; clone_size: NA; cdr3_nt: TGTGCCAGCAGTCCCAAGGACCGGCAGGGACGACCCAAAGAGACCCAGTACTTC; cdr3_aa: CASSPKDRQGRPKETQYF
j_call: TRBJ1-2; v_call: TRBV4-1; d_call: NA; clone_size: NA; cdr3_nt: TGCGCCAGCAGCCAAGATCCAGGGCAGGGCCTTAACTATGGCTACACCTTC; cdr3_aa: CASSQDPGQGLNYGYTF
j_call: TRBJ1-1; v_call: TRBV2; d_call: TRBD1; clone_size: NA; cdr3_nt: TGTGCCAGCAGTGAACGGACAGGGGGCGCGCGGATGAACACTGAAGCTTTCTTT; cdr3_aa: CASSERTGGARMNTEAFF
j_call: TRBJ1-3; v_call: TRBV3-1/TRBV3-2; d_call: NA; clone_size: NA; cdr3_nt: TGTGCCAGCAGCCAGCCCGCGATTGGAAACACCATATATTTT; cdr3_aa: CASSQPAIGNTIYF
j_call: TRBJ2-7; v_call: TRBV28; d_call: NA; clone_size: once; cdr3_nt: TGTGCCAGCAGTTTTTATCGGGCGCAGTACTTC; cdr3_aa: CASSFYRAQYF
j_call: TRBJ2-5; v_call: TRBV4-1; d_call: TRBD2; clone_size: NA; cdr3_nt: TGCGCCAGCAGCCTCGGGACAACGGGGGGGCCCAAAGAGACCCAGTACTTC; cdr3_aa: CASSLGTTGGPKETQYF
j_call: TRBJ1-5; v_call: TRBV5-5; d_call: TRBD1; clone_size: NA; cdr3_nt: TGTGCCAGCAGCTTGGCCGGGACAGGGATTCAGCCCCAGCATTTT; cdr3_aa: CASSLAGTGIQPQHF
j_call: TRBJ1-5; v_call: TRBV27; d_call: NA; clone_size: NA; cdr3_nt: TGTGCCAGCAGTCCGGACAGCCATAGCAATCAGCCCCAGCATTTT; cdr3_aa: CASSPDSHSNQPQHF
j_call: TRBJ1-2; v_call: TRBV6-5; d_call: NA; clone_size: NA; cdr3_nt: TGTGCCAGCGCCCCGAACCTGGGACCTAACTATGGCTACACCTTC; cdr3_aa: CASAPNLGPNYGYTF
j_call: TRBJ1-2; v_call: TRBV6-5; d_call: TRBD1; clone_size: NA; cdr3_nt: TGTGCCAGCAGGGACCGACAGGGGGACTATGGCTACACCTTC; cdr3_aa: CASRDRQGDYGYTF
j_call: TRBJ2-7; v_call: TRBV6-5; d_call: NA; clone_size: NA; cdr3_nt: TGTGCCAGCAGTCCCCCCGGGGGCACCTACGAGCAGTACTTC; cdr3_aa: CASSPPGGTYEQYF
j_call: TRBJ2-7; v_call: TRBV11-3; d_call: NA; clone_size: NA; cdr3_nt: TGTGCCAGCAGCTCAGGACTCTCTTACGAGCAGTACTTC; cdr3_aa: CASSSGLSYEQYF
j_call: TRBJ2-1; v_call: TRBV5-1; d_call: TRBD2; clone_size: NA; cdr3_nt: TGCGCCAGCGGGGTCGGGGACTATTTCGACAATGAGCAGTTCTTC; cdr3_aa: CASGVGDYFDNEQFF
j_call: TRBJ1-4; v_call: TRBV16; d_call: NA; clone_size: NA; cdr3_nt: TGTGCCAGCAGCCAAGGGGGGGCGACTAATGAAAAACTGTTTTTT; cdr3_aa: CASSQGGATNEKLFF
j_call: TRBJ2-1; v_call: TRBV28; d_call: NA; clone_size: few; cdr3_nt: TGTGCCAGCAGCCGGACGGAGCAGTTCTTC; cdr3_aa: CASSRTEQFF
j_call: TRBJ2-7; v_call: TRBV10-2; d_call: TRBD2; clone_size: NA; cdr3_nt: TGCGCCAGTGGAACGGGGGGACTCTCCTACGAGCAGTACTTC; cdr3_aa: CASGTGGLSYEQYF
j_call: TRBJ2-3; v_call: TRBV5-4; d_call: TRBD2; clone_size: NA; cdr3_nt: TGTGCCAGCAGCTTGGGAGCGGGAGTGGATACGCAGTATTTT; cdr3_aa: CASSLGAGVDTQYF
j_call: TRBJ2-5; v_call: TRBV5-1; d_call: NA; clone_size: NA; cdr3_nt: TGCGCCAGCAGCTTGGCCGGGGTCGGGGAGACCCAGTACTTC; cdr3_aa: CASSLAGVGETQYF
j_call: TRBJ1-2; v_call: TRBV24-1; d_call: NA; clone_size: NA; cdr3_nt: TGTGCCACCAGTGATGGTCGGGGCTACTATGGCTACACCTTC; cdr3_aa: CATSDGRGYYGYTF
j_call: TRBJ2-1; v_call: TRBV6-5; d_call: TRBD2; clone_size: NA; cdr3_nt: TGTGCCAGCAGTTCCCCGTCTAGCGGTAAATACAATGAGCAGTTCTTC; cdr3_aa: CASSSPSSGKYNEQFF
j_call: TRBJ2-7; v_call: TRBV5-1; d_call: NA; clone_size: NA; cdr3_nt: TGCGCCAGCAGCTTGGAAGGGCCTCCCTACGAGCAGTACTTC; cdr3_aa: CASSLEGPPYEQYF
j_call: TRBJ2-7; v_call: TRBV5-6; d_call: TRBD2; clone_size: NA; cdr3_nt: TGTGCCAGCACGGGAGGCAGGGATTACGAGCAGTACTTC; cdr3_aa: CASTGGRDYEQYF
j_call: TRBJ1-1; v_call: TRBV11-2; d_call: NA; clone_size: few; cdr3_nt: TGTGCCAGCAGCTACAGGGTAGGGACTGAAGCTTTCTTT; cdr3_aa: CASSYRVGTEAFF
j_call: TRBJ2-7; v_call: TRBV29-1; d_call: NA; clone_size: NA; cdr3_nt: TGCAGCGTTGAAGATTTAGGACGAAGAGAGCAGTACTTC; cdr3_aa: CSVEDLGRREQYF
j_call: TRBJ1-4; v_call: TRBV4-2; d_call: NA; clone_size: NA; cdr3_nt: TGTGCCAGCAGCCAAGATCCGGCTCGTAATGAAAAACTGTTTTTT; cdr3_aa: CASSQDPARNEKLFF
j_call: TRBJ1-1; v_call: TRBV28; d_call: NA; clone_size: NA; cdr3_nt: TGTGCCAGCAGTAGGGGCGTCACTGAAGCTTTCTTT; cdr3_aa: CASSRGVTEAFF
j_call: TRBJ2-5; v_call: TRBV6-5; d_call: NA; clone_size: NA; cdr3_nt: TGTGCCAGCACCAAGACGGGTTCGGAGACCCAGTACTTC; cdr3_aa: CASTKTGSETQYF
j_call: TRBJ2-7; v_call: TRBV19; d_call: TRBD1; clone_size: NA; cdr3_nt: TGTGCCAGTAGTATCCAGCCCGGGACAGCTTCCTACGAGCAGTACTTC; cdr3_aa: CASSIQPGTASYEQYF
j_call: TRBJ2-7; v_call: TRBV7-9; d_call: NA; clone_size: NA; cdr3_nt: TGTGCCAGCAGCTTGTCTTGGGGTGGCGAGCAGTACTTC; cdr3_aa: CASSLSWGGEQYF
j_call: TRBJ2-1; v_call: TRBV5-1; d_call: TRBD2; clone_size: NA; cdr3_nt: TGCGCCAGCAGCTTGGGAGGACTAGCGGGAGGGCCTTCCTACAATGAGCAGTTCTTC; cdr3_aa: CASSLGGLAGGPSYNEQFF